This T cell receptor beta chain was found in a study of shared clonotypes between healthy human individuals. General study points: Naive subsets tended to show greater estimated richness than memory subsets. Some clonotypes were shared by all four sorted-subset donors, while others were not shared. The non-shared ones had lower generation probabilities than the shared ones.

All of the donors resided in Nashville, Tennessee, and each was a Caucasian adult. Looked up from germline, CDR1 is WNHNN and CDR2 is SYGVQD (reference sequence). Between the trimmed V and J ends, which lost 4 bases and 4 bases, there was a span of 10 bases. The CDR3 totals 14 residues. Execution of the assay was at deep level. The protocol was immunoSEQ multiplex PCR, while the TCRdb copy is restricted to in-frame clones and leaves out a portion. The sample consists of over a million clones, roughly 96% of them appearing once. This clone showed up just a few times. Its antigen is undetermined. The sample taken for sequencing was naive CD4+ T cells sorted from blood. Documented subset: CD45RA+ positively selected. The chain recombines TRBV10-1 with TRBJ2-2, with D possibly being TRBD1 (5 bases). This clonotype was obtained from a man aged 25 to 40 in good health. CDR3 amino acids: CASSVRAVTGELFF. CDR3 coding DNA: TGCGCCAGCAGTGTCAGGGCGGTCACCGGGGAGCTGTTTTTT.